This T cell receptor beta chain was sequenced in a study of monozygotic twins with cystic fibrosis. The overall study: Approximately 2.8 micrograms of fragmented DNA underwent about 15 PCR cycles for library preparation. Study conclusions and caveats: Co-twins had the most similar V usage for 13 of 16 pairs, J for 8.

A note on this clone: Its antigen is not identified.

TCRdb's table, derived via immunoSEQ multiplex PCR, lists solely in-frame clones and lacks some. The table shows 11,000 to 15,000 clones, with roughly 98% occurring only once. This sequence was found in a girl aged 2 to 9 with cystic fibrosis. Sequencing used blood.

The CDR3 spells CASSPEGVRGEKLFF. CDR3 nucleotide sequence: TGTGCCAGCAGCCCCGAGGGGGTGAGAGGCGAAAAACTGTTTTTT. The rearrangement links TRBV9 to TRBJ1-4; D may be TRBD1 (6 bases). V gave up 4 bases and J gave up 8 bases, with 18 bases separating them. This CDR3 is 15 amino acids long. Germline CDR1 is SGDLS and CDR2 is YYNGEE.